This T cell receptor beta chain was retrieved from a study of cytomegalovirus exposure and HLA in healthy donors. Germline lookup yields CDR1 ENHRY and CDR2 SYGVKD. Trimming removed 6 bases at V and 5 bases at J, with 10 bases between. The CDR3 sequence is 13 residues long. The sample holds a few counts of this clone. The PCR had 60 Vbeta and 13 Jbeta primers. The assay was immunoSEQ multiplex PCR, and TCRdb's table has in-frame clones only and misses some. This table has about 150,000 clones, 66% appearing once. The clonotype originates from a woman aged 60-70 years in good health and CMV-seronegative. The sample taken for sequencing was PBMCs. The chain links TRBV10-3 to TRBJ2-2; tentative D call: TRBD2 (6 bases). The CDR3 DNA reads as TGTGCCATCAGCTCCGGAGGGACCGGGGAGCTGTTTTTT. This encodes CAISSGGTGELFF.